This is a list of T cell receptor beta chains from one sample in a study of T cell changes during pregnancy in multiple sclerosis. The data were produced by immunoSEQ multiplex PCR, yet TCRdb's version contains in-frame clones alone and is incomplete. Of approximately 88,000 clones listed, 90% to 95% are singletons. The material was peripheral blood, obtained in the second trimester of pregnancy. These receptors came from a female donor with multiple sclerosis, enrolled in a pregnancy study. Both conserved end residues are part of each CDR3. The D gene is left open where the match is weak. Clone size, where shown, is once, few, many, or a class for clones that have expanded.

v_call: TRBV27
j_call: TRBJ1-1
d_call: -
clone_size: -
cdr3_nt: TGTGCCTCTTCAAAGCGGGGAGGGAGAACCGCTGAAGCTTTCTTT
cdr3_aa: CASSKRGGRTAEAFF

v_call: TRBV28
j_call: TRBJ2-3
d_call: TRBD2
clone_size: -
cdr3_nt: TGTGCCAGCAGTTTGTCGAGACTAGCGGGAGAGGGTACGCAGTATTTT
cdr3_aa: CASSLSRLAGEGTQYF

v_call: TRBV6-5
j_call: TRBJ2-5
d_call: -
clone_size: -
cdr3_nt: TGTGCCAGCAGTTTTTCAACAGGCGATGGGGGGGAGACCCAGTACTTC
cdr3_aa: CASSFSTGDGGETQYF

v_call: TRBV5-1
j_call: TRBJ2-3
d_call: -
clone_size: -
cdr3_nt: TGCGCCAGCAGCACCGGGAGCGGAGATACGCAGTATTTT
cdr3_aa: CASSTGSGDTQYF

v_call: TRBV28
j_call: TRBJ1-4
d_call: -
clone_size: -
cdr3_nt: TGTGCCAGCAGTTTTATCAGCGGAATGGGAAATGAAAAACTGTTTTTT
cdr3_aa: CASSFISGMGNEKLFF

v_call: TRBV2
j_call: TRBJ1-1
d_call: -
clone_size: -
cdr3_nt: TGTGCCAGCATGGGCGCTGAAGCTTTCTTT
cdr3_aa: CASMGAEAFF

v_call: TRBV5-1
j_call: TRBJ1-1
d_call: -
clone_size: -
cdr3_nt: TGCGCCAGCAGCTGGGGTGGCGGGGCCGCTGAAGCTTTCTTT
cdr3_aa: CASSWGGGAAEAFF

v_call: TRBV2
j_call: TRBJ2-1
d_call: -
clone_size: -
cdr3_nt: TGTGCCAGCACTGGCGGGAATGAGCAGTTCTTC
cdr3_aa: CASTGGNEQFF

v_call: TRBV27
j_call: TRBJ2-5
d_call: -
clone_size: -
cdr3_nt: TGTGCCAGCAGGGGAGAATCGGGGACCCAGTACTTC
cdr3_aa: CASRGESGTQYF

v_call: TRBV9
j_call: TRBJ2-1
d_call: TRBD2
clone_size: once
cdr3_nt: TGTGCCAGCAGCGTTCCTCGGACTAGCGGGTCCTACAATGAGCAGTTCTTC
cdr3_aa: CASSVPRTSGSYNEQFF

v_call: TRBV5-1
j_call: TRBJ2-6
d_call: -
clone_size: -
cdr3_nt: TGCGCCAGCAGCTTGGCCCCCGGGGGGCCCTCTGGGGCCAACGTCCTGACTTTC
cdr3_aa: CASSLAPGGPSGANVLTF

v_call: TRBV7-9
j_call: TRBJ2-7
d_call: -
clone_size: -
cdr3_nt: TGTGCCAGCAGCTTTTGGCAGGGCACCTACGAGCAGTACTTC
cdr3_aa: CASSFWQGTYEQYF

v_call: TRBV7-9
j_call: TRBJ2-7
d_call: -
clone_size: -
cdr3_nt: TGTGCCATAAAAGCCCCTAGGAGCGTGAACTCCTACGAGCAGTACTTC
cdr3_aa: CAIKAPRSVNSYEQYF

v_call: TRBV29-1
j_call: TRBJ2-3
d_call: -
clone_size: -
cdr3_nt: TGCAGCGTCCTTGGAGGGGTCACAGATACGCAGTATTTT
cdr3_aa: CSVLGGVTDTQYF

v_call: TRBV6-6
j_call: TRBJ1-5
d_call: TRBD1
clone_size: -
cdr3_nt: TGTGCCAGCAGTCGACAGGGGGCCGGACAGCCCCAGCATTTT
cdr3_aa: CASSRQGAGQPQHF

v_call: TRBV5-6
j_call: TRBJ2-7
d_call: -
clone_size: -
cdr3_nt: TGTGCCAGCAGCTTGGGGCAGGGGAACGAGCAGTACTTC
cdr3_aa: CASSLGQGNEQYF

v_call: TRBV7-7
j_call: TRBJ2-5
d_call: TRBD2
clone_size: -
cdr3_nt: TGTGCCAGCAGCCGGACTAGCGGGAGGGTGGAGACCCAGTACTTC
cdr3_aa: CASSRTSGRVETQYF

v_call: TRBV6-1
j_call: TRBJ1-4
d_call: TRBD1
clone_size: -
cdr3_nt: TGTGCCAGCAGTCCTACAGGGGCCACTAATGAAAAACTGTTTTTT
cdr3_aa: CASSPTGATNEKLFF

v_call: TRBV7-2
j_call: TRBJ2-7
d_call: -
clone_size: -
cdr3_nt: TGTGCCAGCAGCTTAGAACAGGGAAGGGGCTACGAGCAGTACTTC
cdr3_aa: CASSLEQGRGYEQYF

v_call: TRBV30
j_call: TRBJ2-3
d_call: TRBD1
clone_size: -
cdr3_nt: TGTGCCTGGAGTTACAGGGGAGCAGATACGCAGTATTTT
cdr3_aa: CAWSYRGADTQYF

v_call: TRBV5-1
j_call: TRBJ1-1
d_call: -
clone_size: -
cdr3_nt: TGCGCCAGCAGCTTGGAGCCGGGCGGACTTGAAGCTTTCTTT
cdr3_aa: CASSLEPGGLEAFF

v_call: TRBV5-6
j_call: TRBJ1-2
d_call: -
clone_size: -
cdr3_nt: TGTGCCAGCAGTGGACAGCACTATGGCTACACCTTC
cdr3_aa: CASSGQHYGYTF

v_call: TRBV7-2
j_call: TRBJ2-5
d_call: TRBD1
clone_size: -
cdr3_nt: TGTGCCAGCAGCTTCCCCGGACAGGCGGCGACCCAGTACTTC
cdr3_aa: CASSFPGQAATQYF

v_call: TRBV28
j_call: TRBJ2-2
d_call: -
clone_size: -
cdr3_nt: TGTGCCAGCAGAAGAGGGGCAGGGGTTAACACCGGGGAGCTGTTTTTT
cdr3_aa: CASRRGAGVNTGELFF

v_call: TRBV4-1
j_call: TRBJ2-1
d_call: TRBD1
clone_size: -
cdr3_nt: TGCGCCAGCAGCCGGGGACAGGGCAACTACAATGAGCAGTTCTTC
cdr3_aa: CASSRGQGNYNEQFF

v_call: TRBV5-1
j_call: TRBJ1-2
d_call: TRBD1
clone_size: -
cdr3_nt: TGCGCCAGCAGCTTGAGGCCGAGGGGACAGGGGGTTCCTGGCTACACCTTC
cdr3_aa: CASSLRPRGQGVPGYTF

v_call: TRBV10-1
j_call: TRBJ2-3
d_call: TRBD2
clone_size: -
cdr3_nt: TGCGCCAGCAGACAAGCGGGAGCATTGGATACGCAGTATTTT
cdr3_aa: CASRQAGALDTQYF

v_call: TRBV5-1
j_call: TRBJ1-3
d_call: -
clone_size: -
cdr3_nt: TGCGCCAGCAGCGGGGGGGCTGGAAACACCATATATTTT
cdr3_aa: CASSGGAGNTIYF

v_call: TRBV28
j_call: TRBJ2-7
d_call: -
clone_size: -
cdr3_nt: TGTGCCAGCAGTTTCAGGGGCGTCGAGCAGTACTTC
cdr3_aa: CASSFRGVEQYF

v_call: TRBV10-3
j_call: TRBJ2-1
d_call: TRBD2
clone_size: -
cdr3_nt: TGTGCCATCAGTGAGCCCTTAGCGGGGTACAATGAGCAGTTCTTC
cdr3_aa: CAISEPLAGYNEQFF

v_call: TRBV30
j_call: TRBJ1-2
d_call: -
clone_size: -
cdr3_nt: TGTGCCTGGAGTGGGGGAGGGGGAGGGTATGGCTACACCTTC
cdr3_aa: CAWSGGGGGYGYTF

v_call: TRBV2
j_call: TRBJ2-5
d_call: -
clone_size: -
cdr3_nt: TGTGCCAGCAGCCCCCGACTGAAACTCAAAGAGACCCAGTACTTC
cdr3_aa: CASSPRLKLKETQYF

v_call: TRBV7-9
j_call: TRBJ2-5
d_call: TRBD1
clone_size: -
cdr3_nt: TGTGCCAGCAGCTTAGTATGGGACAGACAAGAGACCCAGTACTTC
cdr3_aa: CASSLVWDRQETQYF

v_call: TRBV9
j_call: TRBJ2-2
d_call: TRBD2
clone_size: -
cdr3_nt: TGTGCCAGCAGCATATATAGCGGGATCCGCACCGGGGAGCTGTTTTTT
cdr3_aa: CASSIYSGIRTGELFF

v_call: TRBV6-5
j_call: TRBJ2-1
d_call: TRBD2
clone_size: -
cdr3_nt: TGTGCCAGCTGTTTAGCGGGACCCTACAATGAGCAGTTCTTC
cdr3_aa: CASCLAGPYNEQFF

v_call: TRBV6-4
j_call: TRBJ2-1
d_call: TRBD2
clone_size: once
cdr3_nt: TGTGCCAGCAGTGACTCGACAGCGGGAGGGTACAATGAGCAGTTCTTC
cdr3_aa: CASSDSTAGGYNEQFF

v_call: TRBV4-3
j_call: TRBJ2-7
d_call: -
clone_size: -
cdr3_nt: TGCGCCAGCAGCCAAGTGGGCCAGGGCTCCTACGAGCAGTACTTC
cdr3_aa: CASSQVGQGSYEQYF

v_call: TRBV6-6
j_call: TRBJ2-7
d_call: -
clone_size: -
cdr3_nt: TGTGCCAGCAGTTCCCCGGGACTGCCGGTGGACGAGCAGTACTTC
cdr3_aa: CASSSPGLPVDEQYF

v_call: TRBV28
j_call: TRBJ1-3
d_call: -
clone_size: -
cdr3_nt: TGTGCCCACTGGGGGGGGTCCTCTGGAAACACCATATATTTT
cdr3_aa: CAHWGGSSGNTIYF

v_call: TRBV11-1
j_call: TRBJ2-5
d_call: TRBD1
clone_size: -
cdr3_nt: TGTGCCAGCGGCGTACCGGGACAGGGAATAGGAGAGACCCAGTACTTC
cdr3_aa: CASGVPGQGIGETQYF

v_call: TRBV25-1
j_call: TRBJ1-4
d_call: TRBD1
clone_size: -
cdr3_nt: TGTGCCAGCAGTAGGGACAGGAGGGGTGAAAAACTGTTTTTT
cdr3_aa: CASSRDRRGEKLFF